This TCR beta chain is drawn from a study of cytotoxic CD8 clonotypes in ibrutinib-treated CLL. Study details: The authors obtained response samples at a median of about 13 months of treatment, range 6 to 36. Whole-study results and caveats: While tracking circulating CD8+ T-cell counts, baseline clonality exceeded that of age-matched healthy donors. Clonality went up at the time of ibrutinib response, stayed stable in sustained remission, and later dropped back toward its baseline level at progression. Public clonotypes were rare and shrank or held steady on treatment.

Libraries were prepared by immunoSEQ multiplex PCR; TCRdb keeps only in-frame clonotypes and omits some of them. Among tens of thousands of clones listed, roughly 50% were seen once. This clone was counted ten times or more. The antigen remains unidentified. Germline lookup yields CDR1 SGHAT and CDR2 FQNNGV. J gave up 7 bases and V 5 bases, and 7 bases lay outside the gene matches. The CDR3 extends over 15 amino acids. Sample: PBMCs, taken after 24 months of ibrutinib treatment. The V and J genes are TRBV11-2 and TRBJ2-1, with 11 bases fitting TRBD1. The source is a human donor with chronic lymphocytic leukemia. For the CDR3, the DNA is TGTGCCAGCAGCCCTATTGGACAGGGGGCGAATGAGCAGTTCTTC. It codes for CASSPIGQGANEQFF.